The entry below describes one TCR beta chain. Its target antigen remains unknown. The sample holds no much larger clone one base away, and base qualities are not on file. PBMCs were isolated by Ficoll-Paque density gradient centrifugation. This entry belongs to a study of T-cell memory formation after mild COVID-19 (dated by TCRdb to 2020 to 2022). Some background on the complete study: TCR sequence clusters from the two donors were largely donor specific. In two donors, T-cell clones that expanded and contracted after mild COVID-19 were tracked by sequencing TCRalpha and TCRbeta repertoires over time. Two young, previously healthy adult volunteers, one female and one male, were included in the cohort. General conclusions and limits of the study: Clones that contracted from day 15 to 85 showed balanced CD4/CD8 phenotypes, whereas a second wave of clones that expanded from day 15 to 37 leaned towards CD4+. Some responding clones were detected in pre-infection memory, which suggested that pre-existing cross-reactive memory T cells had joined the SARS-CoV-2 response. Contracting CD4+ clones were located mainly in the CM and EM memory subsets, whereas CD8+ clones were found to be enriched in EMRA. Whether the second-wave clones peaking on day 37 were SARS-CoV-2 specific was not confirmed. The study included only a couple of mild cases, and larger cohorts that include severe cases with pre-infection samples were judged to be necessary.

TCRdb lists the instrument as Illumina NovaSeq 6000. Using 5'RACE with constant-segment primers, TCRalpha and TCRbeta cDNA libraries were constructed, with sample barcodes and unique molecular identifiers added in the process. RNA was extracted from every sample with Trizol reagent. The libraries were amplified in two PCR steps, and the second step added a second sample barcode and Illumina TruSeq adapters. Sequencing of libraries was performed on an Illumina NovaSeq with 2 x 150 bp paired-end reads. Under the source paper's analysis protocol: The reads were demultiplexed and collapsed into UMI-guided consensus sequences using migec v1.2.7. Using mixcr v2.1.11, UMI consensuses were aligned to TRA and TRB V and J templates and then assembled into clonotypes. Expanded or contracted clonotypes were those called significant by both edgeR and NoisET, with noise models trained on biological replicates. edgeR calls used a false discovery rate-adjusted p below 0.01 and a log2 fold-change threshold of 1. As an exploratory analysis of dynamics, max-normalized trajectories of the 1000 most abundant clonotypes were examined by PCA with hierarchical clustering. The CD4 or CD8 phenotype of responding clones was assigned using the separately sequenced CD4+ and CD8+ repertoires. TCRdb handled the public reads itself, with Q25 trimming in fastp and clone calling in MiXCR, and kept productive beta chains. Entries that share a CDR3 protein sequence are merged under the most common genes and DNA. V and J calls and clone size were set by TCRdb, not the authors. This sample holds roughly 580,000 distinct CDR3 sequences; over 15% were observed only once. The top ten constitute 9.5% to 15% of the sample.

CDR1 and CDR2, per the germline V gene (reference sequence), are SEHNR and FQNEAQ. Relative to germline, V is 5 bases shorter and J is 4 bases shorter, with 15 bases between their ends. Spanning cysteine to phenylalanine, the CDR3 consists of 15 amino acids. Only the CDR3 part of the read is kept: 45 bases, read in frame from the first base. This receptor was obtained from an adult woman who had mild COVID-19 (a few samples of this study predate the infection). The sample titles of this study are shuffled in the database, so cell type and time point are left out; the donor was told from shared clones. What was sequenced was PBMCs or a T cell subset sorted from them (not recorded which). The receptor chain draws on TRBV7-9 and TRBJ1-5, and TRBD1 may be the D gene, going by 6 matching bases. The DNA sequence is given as TGTGCCAGCAGCCAATGGACAGAGGGGAATCAGCCCCAGCATTTT. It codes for CASSQWTEGNQPQHF.